Below, 15 T cell receptor beta chains from the same sample are listed, as sequenced in a study of T cell repertoires in cytomegalovirus infection. TCRdb analysed the reads with MiXCR anew, one entry per CDR3 protein. The sample records fewer than 700,000 distinct CDR3 sequences, 20% to 25% being singletons. The source material was CD8+ T cells from PBMCs. The receptors were gathered from a human donor in good health (CMV status not recorded). Some clones in this sample may be carry-over from other donors' samples.

The chain recombines TRBV20-1 with TRBJ1-4, with D possibly being TRBD1 (6 bases). This CDR3 region has 13 residues. V lost 1 base to trimming and J lost 7 bases, with 10 bases between them. CDR1 and CDR2 (germline): DFQATT, SNEGSKA (reference sequence). CDR3 sequence reads: CSARAGVGEKLFF. Written as DNA, the CDR3 is TGCAGTGCTAGAGCAGGGGTCGGTGAAAAACTGTTTTTT.

This clonotype was detected only a few times. The genes are TRBV29-1 and TRBJ2-1, with TRBD1 matching 11 bases. This CDR3 is 16 amino acids long. The J segment lost 0 bases and the V segment lost 7 bases, leaving 8 bases of the junction unmatched. The V gene's germline CDR1 is SQVTM and CDR2 ANQGSEA. In DNA form, the CDR3 reads TGCAGCGGTTCCGGGACAGGGGGTCACTCCTACAATGAGCAGTTCTTC. Its translation: CSGSGTGGHSYNEQFF.

The chain joins TRBV29-1 to TRBJ2-1; 11 bases fit TRBD2. CDR1 and CDR2 (germline): SQVTM, ANQGSEA. With V trimmed by 5 bases and J by 8 bases, 5 bases remained unmatched. The CDR3 runs 13 residues. This CDR3 is CSVLSGGADEQFF. CDR3 DNA: TGCAGCGTTCTTAGCGGGGGGGCTGATGAGCAGTTCTTC.

This clonotype was seen repeatedly, ten times or more. The chain is built from TRBV11-3 and TRBJ2-2, with D tentatively TRBD1 (6 bases). V shed 6 bases and J shed 3 bases, with 8 bases lying between them. CDR3 length equals 13 residues. The germline CDR1 and CDR2 sequences are SGHNT and YENEEA. The DNA for the CDR3 is TGTGCCAGCAGGACAGGAGACACCGGGGAGCTGTTTTTT. Its protein is CASRTGDTGELFF.

V gene TRBV20-1 combines with J gene TRBJ2-1, with D possibly being TRBD1 (5 bases). Per the germline V gene, CDR1 is DFQATT and CDR2 is SNEGSKA (reference sequence). Trimming removed 3 bases at V and 6 bases at J, with 12 bases between. This CDR3 region has 13 residues. In nucleotides, the CDR3 is TGCAGTGCTAGGAAGGGGTTGGTCAATGAGCAGTTCTTC. Residues: CSARKGLVNEQFF.

This clonotype showed up just once. The chain recombines TRBV11-2 with TRBJ2-1; no clear D. The CDR3 totals 16 residues. Trimming removed 5 bases at V and 2 bases at J, with 16 bases between. Per germline, CDR1 SGHAT and CDR2 FQNNGV. This CDR3 is CASSTYGGLAYNEQFF. CDR3 sequence (DNA): TGTGCCAGCAGCACTTACGGCGGTTTGGCCTACAATGAGCAGTTCTTC.

This clonotype was seen a handful of times. The rearrangement links TRBV28 to TRBJ2-3; 13 bases map to TRBD2. This CDR3 has 15 residues. CDR1 MDHEN and CDR2 SYDVKM come from the germline V gene. The ends lost 5 bases at V and 4 bases at J; junction bases unmatched: 3. This chain's CDR3 is CASSETSGGPDTQYF. The CDR3 DNA follows: TGTGCCAGCAGTGAGACTAGCGGGGGGCCAGATACGCAGTATTTT.

Comments on this clonotype: A much larger clone lies a single base off, so this may be a read error. The J gene is TRBJ1-5, the V gene TRBV28; maybe TRBD1 (5 bases). Germline CDR1 reads MDHEN; CDR2 reads SYDVKM. The CDR3 extends over 15 amino acids. Trimming took off 7 bases at V and 1 base at J, with 14 bases between the two ends. DNA for the CDR3: TGTGCCAGCATCGCCGGGGGAACCAGCAATCAGCCCCAGCATTTT. Its translation is CASIAGGTSNQPQHF.

The chain employs TRBV27 and TRBJ2-5; 9 bases agree with TRBD1. J gave up 5 bases and V 8 bases, and 12 bases lay outside the gene matches. The CDR3 is 15 residues long. The germline V gene encodes CDR1 MNHEY and CDR2 SMNVEV (reference sequence). CDR3 sequence reads: CASGYRGRFSETQYF. DNA for the CDR3: TGTGCCAGCGGGTACAGGGGGCGCTTCTCGGAGACCCAGTACTTC.

The rearrangement links TRBV7-9 to TRBJ2-3; D possibly corresponds to TRBD2 (7 bases). V dropped 4 bases and J dropped 5 bases, with 16 bases sitting between them. The length of the CDR3 is 15 residues. The germline CDR1 and CDR2 sequences are SEHNR and FQNEAQ (reference sequence). As DNA, the CDR3 is TGTGCCAGCAGCTCTAGGGGGGGGCCCTTAGATACGCAGTATTTT. Protein product: CASSSRGGPLDTQYF.

V usage is TRBV28 and J usage is TRBJ2-5, with D unresolved. This CDR3 comprises 14 residues. The V end lost 3 bases, the J end lost 5 bases, and 13 bases lay between the germline ends. Germline V gene lookup returns CDR1 MDHEN and CDR2 SYDVKM. The CDR3 reads CASSFTSNGETQYF. DNA of the CDR3: TGTGCCAGCAGTTTTACATCAAACGGGGAGACCCAGTACTTC.

This clonotype was seen ten or more times. The chain recombines TRBV7-6 with TRBJ2-1; 11 bases map to TRBD2. Germline V gene sequence: CDR1 SGHVS, CDR2 FNYEAQ. The CDR3 is 15 amino acids. The V gene end was trimmed by 3 bases and the J gene end by 7 bases; junction bases not matched to a gene: 5. The CDR3 DNA reads as TGTGCCAGCAGCTTTCAGACTAGCGGGGTTAATGAGCAGTTCTTC. Its protein is CASSFQTSGVNEQFF. The entire variable domain, with the rest obtained from reference TRBV7-6 and TRBJ2-1, is as follows: GAGVSQSPRYKVTKRGQDVALRCDPISGHVSLYWYRQALGQGPEFLTYFNYEAQQDKSGLPNDRFSAERPEGSISTLTIQRTEQRDSAMYRCASSFQTSGVNEQFFGPGTRLTVL.

A single count supports this clonotype. The gene calls are TRBV6-4 and TRBJ1-4; D is ambiguous. Between the trimmed V and J ends, which lost 6 bases and 8 bases, there was a span of 19 bases. CDR1 is MRHNA, CDR2 SNTAGT, per germline. The CDR3 length is 15 residues. The CDR3 spells CASRDLMAVPEKLFF. The CDR3 bases are TGTGCCAGCAGGGACCTTATGGCAGTGCCGGAAAAACTGTTTTTT.

This clonotype was counted at least ten times. This chain uses TRBV19 with TRBJ2-1; D is uncertain. Germline V gene data show CDR1 as LNHDA and CDR2 as SQIVND (reference sequence). The CDR3 length is 12 residues. V lost 5 bases and J lost 4, with 6 bases in between. In nucleotides, the CDR3 is TGTGCCAGTAGTGCCACTTACAATGAGCAGTTCTTC. It codes for CASSATYNEQFF.

This clonotype was observed at least ten times. The chain carries TRBV6-2 or TRBV6-3 and TRBJ2-7, with D possibly TRBD1 on 6 matching bases. Trimming removed 4 bases at V and 2 bases at J, with 12 bases between. Germline assignment: CDR1 MNHEY and CDR2 SVGEGT. The CDR3 is 14 amino acids. The CDR3 protein is CASSSGQFPYEQYV. The CDR3, as DNA: TGTGCCAGCAGTTCCGGACAGTTTCCCTACGAGCAGTACGTC.